This T cell receptor (beta chain) was recorded in a study of T-cell reconstitution after alpha-beta-depleted transplantation in children. Findings of the study overall: Reports say that about two months after transplant, the alpha-beta T cells came out of several hundred graft clones that had expanded.

A library of TCRbeta sequences, prepared with unique molecular identifiers, was generated. TCRdb itself ran the PCR reads through MiXCR, one entry per CDR3 protein. The table includes tens of thousands of distinct CDR3 sequences, 15% to 20% detected once. CDR3 length: 13 residues. Germline loops: CDR1 MNHNS, CDR2 SASEGT. V lost 7 bases and J 5 bases, leaving 14 bases between the germline ends. Remarks on this clonotype: Its antigen remains unknown.

The TCR sequence derives from a male patient aged 2 to 10 who had a stem cell transplant for acute lymphoblastic leukemia, so the T cells may come from the graft donor. The sample was PBMCs, mostly from graft donor cells, taken 360 days after TCRalphabeta/CD19-depleted stem cell transplant. The chain uses TRBV6-1 and TRBJ1-2, with a weak D call TRBD1 (6 bases). The CDR3 protein is CASKINTGYGYTF. Here the CDR3 DNA reads TGTGCCAGCAAAATTAATACAGGGTATGGCTACACCTTC.